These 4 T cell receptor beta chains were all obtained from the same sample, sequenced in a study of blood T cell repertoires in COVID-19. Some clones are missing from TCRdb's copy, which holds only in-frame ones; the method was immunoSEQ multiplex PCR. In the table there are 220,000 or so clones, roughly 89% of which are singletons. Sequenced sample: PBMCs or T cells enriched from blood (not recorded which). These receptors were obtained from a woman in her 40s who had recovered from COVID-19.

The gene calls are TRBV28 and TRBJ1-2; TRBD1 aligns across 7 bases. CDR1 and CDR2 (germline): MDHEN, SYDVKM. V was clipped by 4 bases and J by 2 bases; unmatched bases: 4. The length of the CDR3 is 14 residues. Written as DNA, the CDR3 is TGTGCCAGCAGTTGGACAGGTGACAACTATGGCTACACCTTC. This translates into CASSWTGDNYGYTF.

CDR3 bases: TGTGCCACCAGCCCAGGGAACGATGGCTACACCTTC. It encodes CATSPGNDGYTF. The chain is built from TRBV15 and TRBJ1-2, with D possibly TRBD1 on 5 matching bases. Germline V gene sequence: CDR1 LNHNV, CDR2 YYDKDF (reference sequence). V lost 5 bases and J 6 bases, leaving 10 bases between the germline ends. The CDR3 covers 12 residues. The full variable domain, rest sourced from reference TRBV15 and TRBJ1-2, is DAMVIQNPRYQVTQFGKPVTLSCSQTLNHNVMYWYQQKSSQAPKLLFHYYDKDFNNEADTPDNFQSRRPNTSFCFLDIRSPGLGDTAMYLCATSPGNDGYTFGSGTRLTVV.

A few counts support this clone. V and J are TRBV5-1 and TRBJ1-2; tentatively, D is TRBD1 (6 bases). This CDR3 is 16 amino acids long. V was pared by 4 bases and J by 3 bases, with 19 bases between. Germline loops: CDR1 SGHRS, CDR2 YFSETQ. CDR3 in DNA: TGCGCCAGCAGCCCAAGACGGGGGGCAGGGGACTATGGCTACACCTTC. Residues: CASSPRRGAGDYGYTF.

The CDR3 is CASSLATGPLNYGYTF. CDR3 nucleotides: TGCGCCAGCAGCTTGGCCACAGGGCCCTTAAACTATGGCTACACCTTC. The chain combines TRBV5-1 with TRBJ1-2; D might be TRBD1 (6 bases). V was clipped by 0 bases and J by 2 bases, with 14 bases between them. There are 16 residues in the CDR3. Germline CDR1 is SGHRS and CDR2 is YFSETQ.